This T cell receptor (beta chain) appears in the sequencing data of a study of blood T cells in healthy people across ages. Study-level results: Estimates drawn from one million T cells were deemed to understate diversity. Across samples, TCR beta diversity tracked strongly with naive T cell percentage. Long-lived donors had more naive CD4+ cells and higher diversity than aged donors.

This clonotype has just a few counts. Its specificity is not known. Through a sample-barcoded 5' primer and a J-beta primer mix, a second PCR was run for roughly 6 to 11 cycles. A single record per CDR3 protein comes from TCRdb applying MiXCR to the 5' RACE reads. The sample carries roughly 720,000 distinct CDR3 sequences, about 53% recorded once. Trimming removed 1 base from V and 7 bases from J, with 7 bases in between. The CDR3 loop spans 12 amino acids. In terms of origin and age, donors were healthy Caucasian individuals from Russia aged 6 to 90. The sample consisted of blood. V and J are TRBV12-3 or TRBV12-4 and TRBJ2-5; no definite D call. The source is a man older than 75 in good health. CDR3 in amino acids: CASSLGNPTQYF. In DNA, the CDR3 is TGTGCCAGCAGTTTAGGGAACCCGACCCAGTACTTC.